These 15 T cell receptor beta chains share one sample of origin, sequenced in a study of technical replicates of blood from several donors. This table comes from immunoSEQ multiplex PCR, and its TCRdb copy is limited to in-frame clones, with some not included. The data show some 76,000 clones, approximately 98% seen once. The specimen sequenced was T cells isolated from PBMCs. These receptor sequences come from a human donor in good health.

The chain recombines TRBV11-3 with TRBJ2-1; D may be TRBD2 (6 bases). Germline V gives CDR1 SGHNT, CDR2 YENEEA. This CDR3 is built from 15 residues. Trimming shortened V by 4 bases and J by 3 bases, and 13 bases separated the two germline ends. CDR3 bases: TGTGCCAGCAGCTCCAGCGGGCTCGTCTACAATGAGCAGTTCTTC. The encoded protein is CASSSSGLVYNEQFF.

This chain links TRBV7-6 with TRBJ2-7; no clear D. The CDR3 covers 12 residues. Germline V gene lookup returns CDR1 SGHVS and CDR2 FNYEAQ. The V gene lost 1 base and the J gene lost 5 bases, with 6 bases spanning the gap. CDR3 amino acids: CASSLVEDEQYF. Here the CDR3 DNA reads TGTGCCAGCAGCTTAGTTGAGGACGAGCAGTACTTC. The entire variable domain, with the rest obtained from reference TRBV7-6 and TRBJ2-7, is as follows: GAGVSQSPRYKVTKRGQDVALRCDPISGHVSLYWYRQALGQGPEFLTYFNYEAQQDKSGLPNDRFSAERPEGSISTLTIQRTEQRDSAMYRCASSLVEDEQYFGPGTRLTVT.

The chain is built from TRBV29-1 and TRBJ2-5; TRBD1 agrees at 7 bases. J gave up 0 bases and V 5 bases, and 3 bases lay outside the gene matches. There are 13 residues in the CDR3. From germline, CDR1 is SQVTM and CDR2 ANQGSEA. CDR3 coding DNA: TGCAGCGTTACACAGGGGTACCAAGAGACCCAGTACTTC. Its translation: CSVTQGYQETQYF.

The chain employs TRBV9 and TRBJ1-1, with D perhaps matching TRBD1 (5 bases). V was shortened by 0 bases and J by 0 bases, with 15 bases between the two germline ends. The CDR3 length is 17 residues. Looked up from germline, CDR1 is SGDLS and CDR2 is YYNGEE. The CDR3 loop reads CASSVDYLAGLNTEAFF. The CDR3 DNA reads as TGTGCCAGCAGCGTAGACTATCTGGCAGGGCTGAACACTGAAGCTTTCTTT.

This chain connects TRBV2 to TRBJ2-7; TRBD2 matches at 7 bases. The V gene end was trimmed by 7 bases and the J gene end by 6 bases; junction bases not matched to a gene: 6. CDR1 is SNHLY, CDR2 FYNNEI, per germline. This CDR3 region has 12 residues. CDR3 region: CASTAGVSEQYF. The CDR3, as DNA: TGTGCCAGCACTGCGGGAGTAAGCGAGCAGTACTTC.

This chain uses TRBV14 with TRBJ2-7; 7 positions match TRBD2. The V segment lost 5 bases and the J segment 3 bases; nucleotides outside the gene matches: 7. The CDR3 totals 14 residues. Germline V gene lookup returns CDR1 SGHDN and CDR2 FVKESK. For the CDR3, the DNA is TGTGCCAGCAGCTTCGGACTAGAAGACTACGAGCAGTACTTC. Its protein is CASSFGLEDYEQYF.

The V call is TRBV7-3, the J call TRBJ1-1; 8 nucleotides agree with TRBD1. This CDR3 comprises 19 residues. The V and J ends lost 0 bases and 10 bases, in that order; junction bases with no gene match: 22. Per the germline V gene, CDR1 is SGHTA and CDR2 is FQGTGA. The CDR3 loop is CASSLTFLDRARLKARAFF. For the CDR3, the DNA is TGTGCCAGCAGCTTAACGTTCCTGGACAGGGCCCGCTTAAAGGCTCGAGCTTTCTTT.

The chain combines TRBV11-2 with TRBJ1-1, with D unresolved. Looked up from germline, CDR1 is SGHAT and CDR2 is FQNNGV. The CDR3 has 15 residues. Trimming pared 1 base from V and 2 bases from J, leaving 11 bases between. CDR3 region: CASSLGRDSNTEAFF. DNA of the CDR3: TGTGCCAGCAGCTTAGGGAGAGACTCCAACACTGAAGCTTTCTTT.

The CDR3 loop reads CASSFYGSGSYNEQFF. The CDR3 DNA reads as TGTGCCAGCAGTTTTTACGGGAGCGGCTCCTACAATGAGCAGTTCTTC. V and J are TRBV27 and TRBJ2-1; TRBD2 might be the D (6 bases). The CDR3 sequence is 16 residues long. The V and J ends lost 3 bases and 0 bases respectively, with 12 bases between them. In germline, CDR1 is MNHEY, CDR2 SMNVEV (reference sequence).

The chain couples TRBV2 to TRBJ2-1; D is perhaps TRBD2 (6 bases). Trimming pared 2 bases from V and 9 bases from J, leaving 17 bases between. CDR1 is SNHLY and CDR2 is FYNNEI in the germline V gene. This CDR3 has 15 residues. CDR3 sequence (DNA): TGTGCCAGCAGTGAAAAGTGGGGGACGCGGGGTGAGCAGTTCTTC. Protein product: CASSEKWGTRGEQFF. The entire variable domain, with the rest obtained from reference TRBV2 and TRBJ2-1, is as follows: EPEVTQTPSHQVTQMGQEVILRCVPISNHLYFYWYRQILGQKVEFLVSFYNNEISEKSEIFDDQFSVERPDGSNFTLKIRSTKLEDSAMYFCASSEKWGTRGEQFFGPGTRLTVL.

CDR3 DNA: TGTGCCAGCAGTTACGACGGGAGGACCGGGGAGCTGTTTTTT. Its translation: CASSYDGRTGELFF. The chain combines TRBV6-5 with TRBJ2-2; 7 nucleotides line up with TRBD2. V shed 2 bases and J 5 bases; nucleotides not matched to a gene: 2. The CDR3 covers 14 residues. Germline CDR1 is MNHEY and CDR2 is SVGAGI.

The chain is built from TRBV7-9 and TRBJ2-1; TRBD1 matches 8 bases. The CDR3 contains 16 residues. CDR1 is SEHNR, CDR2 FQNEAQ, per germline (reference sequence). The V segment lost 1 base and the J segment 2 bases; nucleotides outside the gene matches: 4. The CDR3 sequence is CASSLEGRGPYNEQFF. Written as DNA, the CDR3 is TGTGCCAGCAGCTTAGAGGGCAGGGGGCCCTACAATGAGCAGTTCTTC.

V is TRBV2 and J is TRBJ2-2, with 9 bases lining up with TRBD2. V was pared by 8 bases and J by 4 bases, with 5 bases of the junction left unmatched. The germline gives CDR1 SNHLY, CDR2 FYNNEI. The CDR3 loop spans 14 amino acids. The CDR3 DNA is TGTGCCAGCGGGAGACTAGCGGCCACCGGGGAGCTGTTTTTT. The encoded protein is CASGRLAATGELFF.

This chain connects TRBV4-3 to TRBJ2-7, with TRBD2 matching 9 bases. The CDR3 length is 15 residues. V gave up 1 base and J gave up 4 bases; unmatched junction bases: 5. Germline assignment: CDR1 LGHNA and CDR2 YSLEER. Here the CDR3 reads CASSQVAGGVYEQYF. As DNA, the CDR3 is TGCGCCAGCAGCCAAGTGGCGGGGGGGGTATACGAGCAGTACTTC.

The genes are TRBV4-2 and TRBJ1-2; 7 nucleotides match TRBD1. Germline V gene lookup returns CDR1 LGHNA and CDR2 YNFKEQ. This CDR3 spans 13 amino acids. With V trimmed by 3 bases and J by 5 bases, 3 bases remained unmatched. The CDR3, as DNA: TGTGCCAGCAGCCAGGGGACAGCTTATGGCTACACCTTC. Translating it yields CASSQGTAYGYTF.